What follows are 6 T cell receptor beta chains derived from one specimen sequenced in a study of breast tumors, draining lymph nodes, adjacent tissues. The lymph nodes were axillary draining lymph nodes from breast cancer patients. TCRdb recomputed calls from the multiplex PCR reads with MiXCR, one row per CDR3 protein. The sample records more than 250,000 distinct CDR3 sequences, 30% being singletons. The sequenced sample consisted of axillary lymph node tissue. Every receptor here comes from a female donor with breast cancer. Some clones in this sample may be carry-over from other donors' samples.

This clonotype showed up many times. This rearrangement joins TRBV20-1 to TRBJ1-5; 7 nucleotides align to TRBD1. V dropped 6 bases and J dropped 3; count of bases not matched to a gene: 5. Germline CDR1 DFQATT, CDR2 SNEGSKA (reference sequence). The CDR3 has 13 residues. The CDR3 DNA is TGCAGTGCCAGGACAGGCCTCAATCAGCCCCAGCATTTT. This codes for CSARTGLNQPQHF.

This clonotype was counted a single time. The chain employs TRBV6-2 or TRBV6-3 and TRBJ2-6, with D hard to call. CDR3 length: 16 amino acids. V shed 6 bases and J shed 1 base, with 13 bases lying between them. Germline lookup yields CDR1 MNHEY and CDR2 SVGEGT. The CDR3 protein is CASRGISKSGANVLTF. The DNA for the CDR3 is TGTGCCAGCAGGGGGATTTCCAAATCTGGGGCCAACGTCCTGACTTTC.

Details on this clonotype: This may come from a read error, since a much larger clone is one base off. The rearrangement uses TRBV11-3 and TRBJ2-2, with D unclear. The CDR3 contains 16 residues. Germline CDR1 SGHNT, CDR2 YENEEA. As DNA, the CDR3 is TGCGCCAGCCGCCGGGTGGATCTGGTTGACACCGGGGAGCTGTTTTTT. It is translated as CASRRVDLVDTGELFF.

The rearrangement uses TRBV3-1 and TRBJ2-2; perhaps TRBD2 as D (5 bases). Germline V gives CDR1 LGHDT, CDR2 YNNKEL (reference sequence). The CDR3 totals 16 residues. V was trimmed by 4 bases and J by 0 bases, leaving 12 bases between them. Written as DNA, the CDR3 is TGTGCCAGCAGCCCTCTAGCTCCCTCGAACACCGGGGAGCTGTTTTTT. This gives the protein CASSPLAPSNTGELFF.

This clonotype was seen repeatedly, ten times or more. The chain employs TRBV11-3 and TRBJ2-7; 12 bases fit TRBD2. The CDR3 extends over 17 amino acids. Germline values: CDR1 SGHNT, CDR2 YENEEA. The J segment lost 3 bases and the V segment lost 5 bases, leaving 11 bases of the junction unmatched. The CDR3 DNA is TGTGCCAGCAGCCCGGGACTAGCGGGTCCTGGCCTCTACGAGCAGTACTTC. Translation: CASSPGLAGPGLYEQYF.

With regard to this clonotype: A much larger clonotype is one base distant, so this may be a read error. The rearrangement links TRBV5-1 to TRBJ2-7, with 7 bases fitting TRBD1. Germline V gives CDR1 SGHRS, CDR2 YFSETQ. CDR3 length equals 15 residues. The CDR3 protein is CASSPDWDSSYGQYF. The CDR3, as DNA: TGCGCCAGCAGCCCCGACTGGGACAGTTCCTACGGGCAGTACTTC. Complete variable domain (other parts from reference TRBV5-1 and TRBJ2-7): KAGVTQTPRYLIKTRGQQVTLSCSPISGHRSVSWYQQTPGQGLQFLFEYFSETQRNKGNFPGRFSGRQFSNSRSEMNVSTLELGDSALYLCASSPDWDSSYGQYFGPGTRLTVT.